Sequencing of this T cell receptor beta chain was carried out in a study of T cell responses to AZD1222 COVID-19 vaccine (dated by TCRdb to about 2021). As for the study more broadly: AZD1222 recipients whose second dose came at about 4 weeks and those whose second dose came at about 12 weeks were combined into one group, since spike-specific TCR depth and breadth did not differ between the two schedules. TCR sequencing covered roughly 230 trial participants: nearly 210 given two doses of AZD1222 and about 26 given two doses of MenACWY control vaccine. Trial participants were enrolled by age into subgroups of 18-55, 56-69 and 70-plus years, and around 150, 29 and 61 TCR-sequenced participants, respectively, were included in these subgroups. On the study overall, not on this receptor specifically: Because no samples from the day 14 peak response were available, repertoires could be characterized only after the peak T cell response. Conclusions about previously exposed vaccinees are limited because only 5 or 6 AZD1222 recipients were SARS-CoV-2 seropositive at baseline. The 56-69-year group was small, and its depth increase did not reach significance, likely because of low power. Nearly half of unique spike-specific TCRs reportedly recognized epitopes outside regions mutated in the B.1.351 and B.1.1.7 variants. The whole spike protein was spanned by vaccine-associated CD4 TCRs, and dominant responses were seen in regions 160-218 and 743-854. After two AZD1222 doses, both the breadth and the depth of spike-specific TCRs were significantly higher than at day 0 and than in MenACWY recipients. Most participants were white British and females outnumbered males, and the authors suggested that clonal diversity may have been underestimated.

Taken with the paper, the label for time point translates to: baseline before first vaccination. The vaccinee samples were drawn from two UK trials, COV001 and COV002, one of which was a single-blind randomized controlled phase 2/3 trial testing AZD1222 (ChAdOx1 nCoV-19) in healthy adults. For TCRbeta chain sequencing, PBMC samples were collected from trial participants at day 0 and at day 28 after the second dose. Turning to this clone: The specificity of this receptor is unknown. No base quality information exists; no much larger clone differs at one position.

The CDR3 regions of human TCRbeta chains were analyzed by immunosequencing. As for how the authors treated the data: Repertoire TCRs were checked for matches against a reference library of SARS-CoV-2-specific TCRs that had been generated using the MIRA antigen-specificity platform. Breadth was defined as the fraction of unique TCRs that were SARS-CoV-2-associated. Depth was defined as the fraction of total T cells that were SARS-CoV-2-associated. Using the MIRA data, each spike-specific TCR was assigned both to the spike region to which the TCR was reactive and to a CD4 or CD8 class. Log10-transformed breadth and depth values were compared by one-way ANOVA with Sidak's multiple comparisons tests. As stored in TCRdb, this immuneACCESS dataset retains in-frame rearrangements with V and J assigned. A fraction of the clones does not appear; measured against another copy, unresolved V genes explain less than half of the discrepancy, and the remainder lacks a known reason. For V, J and clone size, that table is used; D and trimming come from the DNA. Within this sample are 150,000 to 180,000 clones, with roughly nine tenths of them counted one time only. The leading ten clones occupy approximately 20% of the sample.

Sequenced here: peripheral blood, sampled on day 0 of AZD1222 vaccination. The sequence was obtained from an adult in good health.

The base sequence is TGTGCCTGGTTCCGGATGAACACTGAAGCTTTCTTT. It codes for CAWFRMNTEAFF. The chain is assembled from TRBV30 and TRBJ1-1, with the D gene uncertain. For CDR1 and CDR2, the germline V gene (reference sequence) lists GTSNPN and SVGIG. The CDR3 contains 12 residues, cysteine and phenylalanine counted. Only the CDR3 part of the read is kept: 36 bases, read in frame from the first base. Deletion took 5 bases off V and 0 bases off J, with a span of 7 bases between the germline ends.